The rows below give T cell receptor beta chains drawn from one sample of a study of T cells after yellow fever vaccination. One entry per CDR3 protein results from TCRdb running MiXCR on the 5' RACE reads. Of 400,000 to 450,000 distinct CDR3 sequences in the sample, 18% were seen once. Sequencing was performed on PBMCs, taken before the yellow fever booster vaccination. Source of these receptors: a young man who received the YFV17D yellow fever vaccine. Both conserved end residues are part of each CDR3. The D gene is left open where the match is weak. Only some rows state a clone size, as once, few, many or a class for expanded clones.

CAIRTGMNTEAFF	TGTGCCATCAGGACAGGGATGAACACTGAAGCTTTCTTT	few	TRBJ1-1	TRBV10-3	TRBD1
CASSLAQWALHF	TGTGCCAGCAGCTTAGCGCAGTGGGCCCTCCACTTT	.	TRBJ1-6	TRBV7-9	.
CASSFPIAGVQSSTDTQYF	TGTGCCAGCAGTTTCCCGATAGCGGGGGTCCAATCCAGCACAGATACGCAGTATTTT	.	TRBJ2-3	TRBV28	TRBD2
CASSQDWGVQPQHF	TGTGCCAGCAGCCAAGATTGGGGGGTTCAGCCCCAGCATTTT	few	TRBJ1-5	TRBV3-1	.
CASSVGADTQYF	TGTGCCAGCAGCGTAGGGGCAGATACGCAGTATTTT	many	TRBJ2-3	TRBV9	.
CSASRTAQETQYF	TGCAGTGCTAGTCGCACAGCTCAAGAGACCCAGTACTTC	few	TRBJ2-5	TRBV20-1	.
CASSAPGWETQYF	TGTGCCAGCAGCGCACCGGGATGGGAGACCCAGTACTTC	.	TRBJ2-5	TRBV7-9	.
CASRSTGEYGELFF	TGTGCCAGCAGGTCTACAGGGGAGTACGGGGAGCTGTTTTTT	few	TRBJ2-2	TRBV6-5	TRBD1
CSVAGQGNYNEQFF	TGCAGCGTTGCGGGACAGGGTAACTACAATGAGCAGTTCTTC	.	TRBJ2-1	TRBV29-1	TRBD1
CATSGRTDTQYF	TGTGCCACCAGTGGCCGAACAGATACGCAGTATTTT	few	TRBJ2-3	TRBV24-1	.
CSAEPGIGTDTQYF	TGCAGTGCTGAGCCGGGAATCGGCACAGATACGCAGTATTTT	few	TRBJ2-3	TRBV20-1	.
CASSWLLTGEYTEAFF	TGCGCCAGCAGCTGGTTACTGACAGGGGAGTACACTGAAGCTTTCTTT	few	TRBJ1-1	TRBV5-1	TRBD1
CASSFAANKQPQHF	TGTGCCAGCAGTTTCGCGGCGAATAAGCAGCCCCAGCATTTT	.	TRBJ1-5	TRBV28	.
CASSIRRDRVYGYTF	TGTGCCAGTAGTATCCGCCGGGACAGGGTCTATGGCTACACCTTC	.	TRBJ1-2	TRBV19	TRBD1
CASSLYRDDTQYF	TGTGCCAGCAGCTTATATCGAGACGATACGCAGTATTTT	many	TRBJ2-3	TRBV7-3	.
CASSYVGTGEGGAGELFF	TGTGCCAGCAGTTACGTTGGGACAGGAGAGGGGGGGGCCGGGGAGCTGTTTTTT	.	TRBJ2-2	TRBV6-5	.
CASSVRTSGSYEQYF	TGTGCCAGCAGTGTCAGGACCTCGGGGTCCTACGAGCAGTACTTC	.	TRBJ2-7	TRBV6-4	.
CASSVGDGPYEQYF	TGTGCCAGCAGCGTTGGGGACGGACCCTACGAGCAGTACTTC	few	TRBJ2-7	TRBV5-6	.
CASSLTGTSGHTDTQYF	TGTGCCAGCAGCTTGACGGGGACTAGCGGGCATACAGATACGCAGTATTTT	few	TRBJ2-3	TRBV7-3	TRBD2
CASSPFGTGATGELFF	TGTGCCAGCAGCCCGTTTGGGACAGGGGCCACCGGGGAGCTGTTTTTT	few	TRBJ2-2	TRBV5-4	TRBD1
CSARHAPGTSGTYEQYF	TGCAGTGCTAGACACGCCCCCGGGACTAGCGGAACCTACGAGCAGTACTTC	few	TRBJ2-7	TRBV20-1	TRBD2
CSVEVLKGASGYTF	TGCAGCGTTGAAGTCCTCAAGGGGGCAAGTGGCTACACCTTC	.	TRBJ1-2	TRBV29-1	TRBD1
CASRGRGQTEAFF	TGTGCCAGCAGGGGCAGGGGGCAAACTGAAGCTTTCTTT	.	TRBJ1-1	TRBV25-1	TRBD1
CASSPPGQGLRQFF	TGTGCCAGCAGCCCACCGGGACAGGGTCTTCGGCAGTTCTTC	few	TRBJ2-1	TRBV5-6	TRBD1
CASSSSSQFKQFF	TGTGCCAGCAGCTCTAGCAGCCAATTCAAGCAGTTCTTC	many	TRBJ2-1	TRBV7-2	.